Each of the 4 T cell receptor beta chains below was sequenced from the same sample in a study of control samples from healthy donors and cancer patients. Method: immunoSEQ multiplex PCR; TCRdb's copy keeps in-frame clones and lacks some. The sample consists of tens of thousands of clones, 85% to 90% of them appearing once. Sequenced material: blood. These receptors came from a woman in her sixties in good health.

This chain uses TRBV4-3 with TRBJ2-7; D is undetermined. V shed 1 base and J shed 2 bases, with 9 bases lying between them. The CDR3 runs 14 residues. From germline, CDR1 is LGHNA and CDR2 YSLEER. The CDR3, as DNA: TGCGCCAGCAGCCAAGGGCGAAGGGCCTACGAGCAGTACTTC. Its translation is CASSQGRRAYEQYF.

The rearrangement uses TRBV28 and TRBJ1-2, with D perhaps TRBD1 (6 bases). Deletions cut 8 bases from V and 5 bases from J, with 15 bases between. Germline CDR1 MDHEN, CDR2 SYDVKM. CDR3 length: 13 residues. CDR3 in amino acids: CASRPKGVYGYTF. Written as DNA, the CDR3 is TGTGCCAGCCGCCCCAAGGGGGTGTATGGCTACACCTTC.

The chain employs TRBV6-5 and TRBJ2-3; the D gene is possibly TRBD2 (6 bases). V shed 7 bases and J shed 5 bases, with 13 bases lying between them. The CDR3 totals 13 residues. Germline CDR1 reads MNHEY; CDR2 reads SVGAGI. CDR3 DNA sequence: TGTGCCAGCATGGCCCCGGGGGAAGATACGCAGTATTTT. Protein sequence: CASMAPGEDTQYF.

The rearrangement links TRBV7-7 to TRBJ1-1; 7 nucleotides line up with TRBD1. The trim removed 11 bases at V and 2 bases at J, leaving 8 bases unmatched. CDR1 and CDR2 (germline): SSHAT, FNYEAQ (reference sequence). The CDR3 extends over 13 amino acids. CDR3 loop: CAVWDRRNTEAFF. The CDR3 DNA sequence: TGTGCCGTCTGGGACAGAAGAAACACTGAAGCTTTCTTT.